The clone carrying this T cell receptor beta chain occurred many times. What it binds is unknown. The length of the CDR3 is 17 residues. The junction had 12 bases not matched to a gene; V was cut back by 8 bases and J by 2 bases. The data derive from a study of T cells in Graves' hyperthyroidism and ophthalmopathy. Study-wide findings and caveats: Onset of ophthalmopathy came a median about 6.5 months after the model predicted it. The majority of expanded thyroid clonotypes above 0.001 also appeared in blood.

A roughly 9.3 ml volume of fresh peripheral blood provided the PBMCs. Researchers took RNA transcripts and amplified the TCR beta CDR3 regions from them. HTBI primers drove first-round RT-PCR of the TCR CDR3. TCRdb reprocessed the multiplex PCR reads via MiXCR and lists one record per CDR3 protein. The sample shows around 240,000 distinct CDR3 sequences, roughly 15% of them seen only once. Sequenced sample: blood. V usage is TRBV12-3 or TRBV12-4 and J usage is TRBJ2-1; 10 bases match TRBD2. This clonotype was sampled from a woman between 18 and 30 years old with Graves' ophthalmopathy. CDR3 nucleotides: TGTGCCAGCCGTGTGGCTAGCGGGGGCCCAGCCTACAATGAGCAGTTCTTC. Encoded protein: CASRVASGGPAYNEQFF.